These 9 T cell receptor beta chains were all obtained from the same sample, sequenced in a study of blood T cell repertoires in COVID-19. Sequencing was performed with immunoSEQ multiplex PCR; in TCRdb, only in-frame clones are kept and a portion is missing. The table includes approximately 300,000 clones, approximately 90% detected once. Sequencing input: peripheral blood. Receptor source: a woman in her twenties or thirties with COVID-19, enrolled during active disease.

The chain joins TRBV28 to TRBJ2-2, with 8 bases lining up with TRBD1. The CDR3 extends over 16 amino acids. Trimming took 1 base from V and 2 from J; bases not matched to a gene: 3. Germline assignment: CDR1 MDHEN and CDR2 SYDVKM. The chain's CDR3 is CASSLLQGANTGELFF. The DNA of the CDR3 is TGTGCCAGCAGTTTATTGCAGGGGGCAAACACCGGGGAGCTGTTTTTT.

The chain is built from TRBV24-1 and TRBJ1-5; D may be TRBD1 (5 bases). Trimming removed 5 bases at V and 5 bases at J, with 15 bases between. The length of the CDR3 is 15 residues. Germline lookup yields CDR1 KGHDR and CDR2 SFDVKD. The CDR3 sequence is CATSGPAREDQPQHF. The CDR3 nucleotides read TGTGCCACCAGTGGCCCCGCCAGGGAGGATCAGCCCCAGCATTTT.

A few counts support this clone. The chain is built from TRBV4-3 and TRBJ2-7; 10 bases fit TRBD1. Looked up from germline, CDR1 is LGHNA and CDR2 is YSLEER. This CDR3 spans 14 amino acids. The V gene end was trimmed by 1 base and the J gene end by 5 bases; junction bases not matched to a gene: 2. The CDR3 DNA sequence: TGCGCCAGCAGCCAAGGGGGACAGGGGCACGAGCAGTACTTC. Its translation: CASSQGGQGHEQYF.

V is TRBV20-1 and J is TRBJ2-7; D is ambiguous. The V gene's germline CDR1 is DFQATT and CDR2 SNEGSKA (reference sequence). V was trimmed by 3 bases and J by 4 bases, leaving 7 bases between them. The length of the CDR3 is 11 residues. The CDR3 region is CSARSQYEQYF. CDR3 DNA sequence: TGCAGTGCTAGGTCACAGTACGAGCAGTACTTC.

The chain employs TRBV2 and TRBJ2-3, with no clear D. V lost 6 bases and J lost 6, with 13 bases in between. The CDR3 is 13 residues long. Germline assignment: CDR1 SNHLY and CDR2 FYNNEI. The CDR3 DNA reads as TGTGCCAGCAGACCTAGGCCCGTGGATACGCAGTATTTT. This sequence encodes CASRPRPVDTQYF. Complete variable domain (other parts from reference TRBV2 and TRBJ2-3): EPEVTQTPSHQVTQMGQEVILRCVPISNHLYFYWYRQILGQKVEFLVSFYNNEISEKSEIFDDQFSVERPDGSNFTLKIRSTKLEDSAMYFCASRPRPVDTQYFGPGTRLTVL.

The chain uses TRBV5-1 and TRBJ2-3; a weak D match, TRBD1 (6 bases). The CDR3 loop spans 16 amino acids. CDR1 is SGHRS and CDR2 is YFSETQ in the germline V gene. V was cut by 3 bases and J by 4 bases, with 18 bases left in between. This CDR3 is CASSSPSQGRADTQYF. CDR3 bases: TGCGCCAGCAGCTCCCCGTCACAGGGACGGGCAGATACGCAGTATTTT.

V gene TRBV3-1 (or the pseudogene TRBV3-2) combines with J gene TRBJ2-7; 10 bases map to TRBD2. With V trimmed by 4 bases and J by 4 bases, 1 base remained unmatched. This CDR3 is 13 amino acids long. CDR1 LGHDT and CDR2 YNNKEL come from the germline V gene (reference sequence). The DNA for the CDR3 is TGTGCCAGCAGCCTTAGCGGGAGGTACGAGCAGTACTTC. It codes for CASSLSGRYEQYF.

The V call is TRBV14, the J call TRBJ1-1; TRBD1 might be the D (6 bases). Germline CDR1 and CDR2: SGHDN and FVKESK. The CDR3 sequence is 16 residues long. Between the trimmed V and J ends, which lost 4 bases and 1 base, there was a span of 16 bases. CDR3 protein: CASSPPVGTSNTEAFF. The CDR3 bases are TGTGCCAGCAGCCCTCCGGTGGGGACATCGAACACTGAAGCTTTCTTT.

CDR3 sequence: CASSFAGPPNYGYTF. The CDR3 DNA is TGCGCCAGCAGCTTCGCGGGACCCCCTAACTATGGCTACACCTTC. The chain links TRBV5-1 to TRBJ1-2; D may be TRBD1 (5 bases). V was cut by 2 bases and J by 0 bases, with 11 bases left in between. Germline values: CDR1 SGHRS, CDR2 YFSETQ. The CDR3 consists of 15 residues.